The 8 T cell receptor beta chains presented below share a single source sample, sequenced in a study of low-dose radiotherapy and immunotherapy resistance in tumors. Time point given: after trial treatment. As for treatment: LDRT plus nivolumab, ipilimumab, low-dose cyclophosphamide and aspirin (RACIN trial). Gene-specific TRAV and TRBV primers were used for first-strand cDNA, covering alpha and beta chains. TCR amplification involved about 18 PCR cycles with a constant-region primer and V-primer adapter. TCRdb reanalysed the reads using MiXCR and keeps one entry per CDR3 protein. This table holds about 30,000 distinct CDR3 sequences, around 54% found once. This sample comprised PBMCs, obtained after low-dose radiotherapy plus immunotherapy. The receptors stem from a male donor with gallbladder cancer.

By share, this clonotype counts as medium-sized. The rearrangement links TRBV6-2 or TRBV6-3 to TRBJ2-5, with 9 bases that match TRBD2. The CDR3 totals 15 residues. V lost 8 bases to trimming and J lost 5 bases; unmatched junction nucleotides: 12. Germline V gene data show CDR1 as MNHEY and CDR2 as SVGEGT. The CDR3 region has the DNA TGTGCCAGCGATGGTAGCGGGGGCCGTGGGGAGACCCAGTACTTC. As protein: CASDGSGGRGETQYF.

V gene TRBV18 combines with J gene TRBJ2-7; TRBD2 matches 9 bases. The CDR3 runs to 14 residues. Trimming cost V 6 bases and J 2 bases; bases outside gene matches: 5. Germline loops: CDR1 KGHSH, CDR2 LQKENI. CDR3 residues: CASSPASGAYEQYF. CDR3 sequence (DNA): TGTGCCAGCTCGCCCGCTAGCGGGGCCTACGAGCAGTACTTC. Full variable domain (missing parts from reference TRBV18 and TRBJ2-7): NAGVMQNPRHLVRRRGQEARLRCSPMKGHSHVYWYRQLPEEGLKFMVYLQKENIIDESGMPKERFSAEFPKEGPSILRIQQVVRGDSAAYFCASSPASGAYEQYFGPGTRLTVT.

A word on this clonotype: It is unclear where the CDR3 begins or ends on the DNA, so no DNA is shown, and the CDR3 is as TCRdb lists it. V gene TRBV6-2 or TRBV6-3 combines with J gene TRBJ2-2; the DNA was not used to check the table's D call, TRBD1. The CDR3 numbers 19 amino acids, ends counted. Germline CDR1 MNHEY, CDR2 SVGEGT. The CDR3 region is CASSRDRDTGELFFFFFFF.

This clonotype has only a few counts. The chain has TRBV3-1 and TRBJ1-4, with D hard to call. V lost 4 bases to trimming and J lost 7 bases, with 16 bases between them. CDR1 is LGHDT, CDR2 YNNKEL, per germline (reference sequence). The CDR3 runs 15 residues. The CDR3 DNA reads TGTGCCAGCAGCCCAAGGGAAAAACGGGCTGAAAAACTGTTTTTT. This gives the protein CASSPREKRAEKLFF.

This clonotype was seen ten or more times. The chain carries TRBV4-1 and TRBJ1-1, with 9 bases identical to TRBD1. Unmatched junction bases numbered 6, after V lost 3 bases and J lost 4 bases. Looked up from germline, CDR1 is MGHRA and CDR2 is YSYEKL. The CDR3 loop spans 15 amino acids. CDR3 nucleotide sequence: TGCGCCAGCAGCCATTCCGGACAGGGGTCCACTGAAGCTTTCTTT. It translates to CASSHSGQGSTEAFF.

This clonotype was seen once. The rearrangement joins TRBV12-3 or TRBV12-4 to TRBJ2-4; TRBD2 matches 11 bases. V dropped 10 bases and J dropped 13; count of bases not matched to a gene: 21. The CDR3 length is 16 residues. The CDR3, as DNA: TGTGCCACCAACAGACTAGCGGGGCGGGGCACAGATACGCAGTACTTC. This sequence encodes CATNRLAGRGTDTQYF.

As concerns this clonotype: One base separates it from a far larger clone, so it is likely a read error. This chain links TRBV28 with TRBJ2-7; the match to TRBD1 covers 7 bases. Germline trimming cut 6 bases from V and 7 bases from J; bases unmatched to any gene: 12. The CDR3 contains 14 residues. In germline, CDR1 is MDHEN, CDR2 SYDVKM. This chain's CDR3 is CASRFPNRGNEQYF. The CDR3 DNA sequence: TGTGCCAGCAGGTTCCCGAACAGGGGAAATGAGCAGTACTTC.

The rearrangement joins TRBV6-8 to TRBJ2-3; 10 nucleotides agree with TRBD2. The CDR3 is 15 residues long. Germline assignment: CDR1 MNHGY and CDR2 SAAAGT. V trimming: 5 bases; J trimming: 8 bases; junction bases outside the gene matches: 10. CDR3 DNA: TGTGCCAGCAGTCGGAGCGGGAGGGCCGTCGTTACGCAGTATTTT. Protein product: CASSRSGRAVVTQYF.